This TCR beta chain was observed in a study of blood T cells in healthy people across ages. The study, taken as a whole, reports: Diversity figures based on one million T cells were deemed too low. Per million T cells, TCR beta diversity dropped about linearly as age rose.

Caucasian, healthy and from Russia, the donors were aged between 6 and 90. The CDR3 runs to 13 residues. V was clipped by 6 bases and J by 2 bases, with 11 bases between them. Regarding this clonotype: The antigen remains undetermined. A read error is possible here, since a much larger clone lies one base away. Because it lacks the conserved phenylalanine or tryptophan at the end, this CDR3 is likely a read error.

Primers used in a second PCR of about 7 to 12 cycles were a sample-barcoded 5' primer and a J-beta primer mix. TCRdb used MiXCR to reprocess the 5' RACE reads, holding one entry per CDR3 protein. The data show 1.5 million to 2 million distinct CDR3 sequences, with 28% seen just once and approximately 7.7% held by the top ten. This clonotype was obtained from a young woman in good health. Material: blood. The gene calls are TRBV12-3 or TRBV12-4 and TRBJ2-7, with D possibly TRBD1 on 6 matching bases. The CDR3 sequence: CASSGQGTYEQYL. The CDR3 DNA reads as TGTGCCAGCAGCGGGCAGGGGACCTACGAGCAGTACTTA.